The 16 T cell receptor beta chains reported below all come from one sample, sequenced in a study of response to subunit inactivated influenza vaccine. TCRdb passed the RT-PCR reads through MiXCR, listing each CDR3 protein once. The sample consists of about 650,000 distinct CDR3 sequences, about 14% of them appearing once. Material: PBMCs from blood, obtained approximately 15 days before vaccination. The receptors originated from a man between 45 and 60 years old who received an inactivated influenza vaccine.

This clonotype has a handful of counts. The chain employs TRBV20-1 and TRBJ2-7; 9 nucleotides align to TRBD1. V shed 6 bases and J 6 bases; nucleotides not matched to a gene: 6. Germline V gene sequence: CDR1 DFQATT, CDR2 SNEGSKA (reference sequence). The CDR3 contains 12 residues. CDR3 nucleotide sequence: TGCAGTGCAGCGGGACAGGGAGGCGAGCAGTACTTC. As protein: CSAAGQGGEQYF.

The CDR3 protein is CASSHGTVPSYEQYF. CDR3 in DNA: TGCGCCAGCAGCCACGGGACAGTACCTTCCTACGAGCAGTACTTC. The V call is TRBV4-3, the J call TRBJ2-7; 7 bases fit TRBD1. The junction had 6 bases not matched to a gene; V was cut back by 3 bases and J by 1 base. CDR3 length equals 15 residues. CDR1 is LGHNA, CDR2 YSLEER, per germline.

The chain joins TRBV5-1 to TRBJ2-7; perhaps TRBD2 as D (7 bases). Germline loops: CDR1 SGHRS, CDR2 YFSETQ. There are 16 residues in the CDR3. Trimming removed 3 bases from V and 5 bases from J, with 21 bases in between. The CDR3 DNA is TGCGCCAGCAGCTCCCAGGGAGGGGGGGCGCCAAACGAGCAGTACTTC. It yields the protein CASSSQGGGAPNEQYF. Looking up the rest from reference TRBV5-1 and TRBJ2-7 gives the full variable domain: KAGVTQTPRYLIKTRGQQVTLSCSPISGHRSVSWYQQTPGQGLQFLFEYFSETQRNKGNFPGRFSGRQFSNSRSEMNVSTLELGDSALYLCASSSQGGGAPNEQYFGPGTRLTVT.

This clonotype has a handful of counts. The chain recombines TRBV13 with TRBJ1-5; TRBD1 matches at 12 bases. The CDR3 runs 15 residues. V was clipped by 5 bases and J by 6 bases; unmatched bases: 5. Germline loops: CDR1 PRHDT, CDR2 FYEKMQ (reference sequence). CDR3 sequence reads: CASSLGTGGTQPQHF. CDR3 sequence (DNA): TGTGCCAGCAGCCTGGGGACAGGGGGCACTCAGCCCCAGCATTTT.

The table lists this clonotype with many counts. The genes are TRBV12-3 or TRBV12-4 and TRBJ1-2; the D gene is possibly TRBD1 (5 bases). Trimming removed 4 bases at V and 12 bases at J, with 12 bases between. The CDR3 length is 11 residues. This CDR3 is CASSSGRKNTF. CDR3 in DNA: TGTGCCAGCAGTTCGGGACGGAAAAACACCTTC.

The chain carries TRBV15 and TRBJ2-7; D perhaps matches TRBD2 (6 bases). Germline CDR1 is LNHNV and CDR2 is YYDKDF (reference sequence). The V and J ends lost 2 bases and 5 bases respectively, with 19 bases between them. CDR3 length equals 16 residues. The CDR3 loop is CATSRLPGRGWNEQYF. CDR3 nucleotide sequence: TGTGCCACCAGCAGACTCCCCGGGCGGGGATGGAACGAGCAGTACTTC.

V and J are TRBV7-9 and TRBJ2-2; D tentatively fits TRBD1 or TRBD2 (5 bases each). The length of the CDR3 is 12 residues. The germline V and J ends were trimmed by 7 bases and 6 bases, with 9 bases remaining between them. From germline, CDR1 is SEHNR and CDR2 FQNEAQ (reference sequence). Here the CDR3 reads CASTRGAGELFF. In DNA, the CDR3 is TGTGCCAGCACCCGAGGGGCCGGGGAGCTGTTTTTT.

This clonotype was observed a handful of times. The CDR3, as DNA: TGCAGCGTTGTAGTGACATCAAATCAGCCCCAGCATTTT. Its protein is CSVVVTSNQPQHF. This chain joins TRBV29-1 and TRBJ1-5; no definite D call. V lost 4 bases and J lost 4, with 11 bases in between. Per germline, CDR1 SQVTM and CDR2 ANQGSEA. There are 13 residues in the CDR3.

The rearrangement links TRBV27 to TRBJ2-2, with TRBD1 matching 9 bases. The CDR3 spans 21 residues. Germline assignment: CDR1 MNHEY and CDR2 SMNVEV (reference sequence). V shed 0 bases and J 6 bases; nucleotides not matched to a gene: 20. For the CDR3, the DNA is TGTGCCAGCAGTTTATCGGCTTTCCGAACAGGGGGCGGTTCGGGCGCCGGGGAGCTGTTTTTT. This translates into CASSLSAFRTGGGSGAGELFF.

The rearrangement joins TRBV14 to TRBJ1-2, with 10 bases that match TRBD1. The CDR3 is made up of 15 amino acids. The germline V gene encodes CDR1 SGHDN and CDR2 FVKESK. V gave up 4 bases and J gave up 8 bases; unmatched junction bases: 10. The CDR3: CASSLQTGGARGYTF. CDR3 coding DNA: TGTGCCAGCAGCCTTCAGACAGGGGGCGCGAGGGGCTACACCTTC.

The CDR3 DNA is TGCAGTGCTAGTCTAGCGGGGACGCAAGAGACCCAGTACTTC. This translates into CSASLAGTQETQYF. The chain has TRBV20-1 and TRBJ2-5; 9 bases line up with TRBD2. CDR3 length: 14 amino acids. The V segment lost 3 bases and the J segment 2 bases; nucleotides outside the gene matches: 4. Looked up from germline, CDR1 is DFQATT and CDR2 is SNEGSKA (reference sequence).

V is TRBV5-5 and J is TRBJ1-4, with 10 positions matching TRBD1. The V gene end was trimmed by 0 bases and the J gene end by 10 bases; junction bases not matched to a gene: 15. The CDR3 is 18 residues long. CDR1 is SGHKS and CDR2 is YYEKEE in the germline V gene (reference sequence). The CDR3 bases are TGTGCCAGCAGCTTGGCCCTCGGGACAGGGGCACCACGTGGAAAACTGTTTTTT. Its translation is CASSLALGTGAPRGKLFF.

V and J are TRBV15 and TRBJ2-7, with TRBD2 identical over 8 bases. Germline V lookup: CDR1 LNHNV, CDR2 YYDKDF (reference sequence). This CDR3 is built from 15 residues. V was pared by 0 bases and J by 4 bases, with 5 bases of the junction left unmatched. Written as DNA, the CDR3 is TGTGCCACCAGCAGAGATTGGCGGGAGGAATACGAGCAGTACTTC. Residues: CATSRDWREEYEQYF. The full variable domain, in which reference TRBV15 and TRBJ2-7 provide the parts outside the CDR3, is DAMVIQNPRYQVTQFGKPVTLSCSQTLNHNVMYWYQQKSSQAPKLLFHYYDKDFNNEADTPDNFQSRRPNTSFCFLDIRSPGLGDTAMYLCATSRDWREEYEQYFGPGTRLTVT.

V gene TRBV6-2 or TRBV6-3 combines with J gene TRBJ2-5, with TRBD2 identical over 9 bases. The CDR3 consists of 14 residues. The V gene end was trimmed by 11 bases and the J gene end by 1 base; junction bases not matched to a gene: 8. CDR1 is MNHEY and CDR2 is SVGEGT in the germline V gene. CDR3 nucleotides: TGTGCCTCAAGGCCTAGCGGGATCCAAGAGACCCAGTACTTC. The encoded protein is CASRPSGIQETQYF.

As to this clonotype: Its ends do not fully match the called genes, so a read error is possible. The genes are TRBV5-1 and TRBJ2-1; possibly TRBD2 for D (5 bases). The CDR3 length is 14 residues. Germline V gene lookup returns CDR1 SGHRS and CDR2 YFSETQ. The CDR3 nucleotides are TGCGCCAGCAGCTTGGTCGAGGGTAGGAATGAGCAGCTCTTC. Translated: CASSLVEGRNEQLF.

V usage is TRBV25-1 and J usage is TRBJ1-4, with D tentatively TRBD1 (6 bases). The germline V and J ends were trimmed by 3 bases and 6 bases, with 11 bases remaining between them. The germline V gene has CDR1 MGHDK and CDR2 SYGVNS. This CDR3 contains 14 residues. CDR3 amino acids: CASSDGGGDEKLFF. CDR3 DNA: TGTGCCAGCAGTGATGGTGGGGGCGATGAAAAACTGTTTTTT.